Below are 12 T cell receptor beta chains sequenced from a single sample in a study of Graves' ophthalmopathy and Graves' hyperthyroidism. Amplified TCR beta CDR3 regions were obtained using RNA transcripts as template. RT-PCR with HTBI primers came first, then second-round multiplex PCR. Each CDR3 protein is one row after TCRdb ran MiXCR on the multiplex PCR reads. The sample yields about 220,000 distinct CDR3 sequences, roughly 21% seen once. The material sequenced was peripheral blood. The receptors derive from a woman aged 45-60 years with Graves' ophthalmopathy.

This clonotype has ten or more counts. The J gene is TRBJ2-5, the V gene TRBV30, with 8 positions matching TRBD1. Germline CDR1 and CDR2: GTSNPN and SVGIG (reference sequence). CDR3 length equals 14 residues. The trim removed 0 bases at V and 7 bases at J, leaving 7 bases unmatched. This CDR3 reads CAWSVPGTGRTQYF. The DNA of the CDR3 is TGTGCCTGGAGTGTACCTGGGACAGGCCGGACCCAGTACTTC.

With respect to this clonotype: In this CDR3 the conserved last residue, phenylalanine or tryptophan, is missing, so a read error is likely. The chain joins TRBV29-1 to TRBJ2-2, with D maybe TRBD2 (5 bases). Trimming removed 4 bases at V and 7 bases at J, with 16 bases between. CDR3 length equals 14 residues. Germline lookup yields CDR1 SQVTM and CDR2 ANQGSEA. CDR3 sequence (DNA): TGCAGCGTTGCGTTTATGAGGGCTGGCGGGGAGCTGTTTCTT. Its protein product is CSVAFMRAGGELFL.

This clonotype occurred a few times. Since no conserved phenylalanine or tryptophan closes the CDR3, a read error is the likely cause. The limits of the CDR3 on the DNA are not certain, so only TCRdb's listed CDR3 is given. This chain links TRBV28 with TRBJ2-5; the table's D call TRBD1 went unverified against the DNA. The CDR3 adds up to 11 amino acids, both ends counted. CDR1 is MDHEN, CDR2 SYDVKM, per germline. CDR3 protein: CASSNYRDQNI.

As for this clonotype: This may be a read error, as it is one base from a much larger clone. The chain combines TRBV12-3 or TRBV12-4 with TRBJ1-2; D unclear. The CDR3 has 13 amino acids. The CDR3 DNA reads as TGTGCCAGCAGCACACTAGGGAGCTATGTCTACACCTTC. This gives the protein CASSTLGSYVYTF.

This clonotype occurred many times. V and J are TRBV15 and TRBJ2-2; no firm D call. Germline-derived CDR1 and CDR2 are LNHNV and YYDKDF (reference sequence). With 0 bases removed from V and 3 bases from J, the gap between germline ends came to 8 bases. The CDR3 runs 15 residues. Here the CDR3 DNA reads TGTGCCACCAGCAGAGATGGTGCTGACACCGGGGAGCTGTTTTTT. Translated: CATSRDGADTGELFF.

This clonotype was picked up many times. CDR3 amino acids: CASSRALRKQETQYF. CDR3 bases: TGTGCCAGCAGTCGGGCTCTGAGAAAACAAGAGACCCAGTACTTC. The rearrangement joins TRBV6-2 or TRBV6-3 to TRBJ2-5; D unresolved. The germline V and J ends were trimmed by 5 bases and 2 bases, with 15 bases remaining between them. Looked up from germline, CDR1 is MNHEY and CDR2 is SVGEGT. The length of the CDR3 is 15 residues.

This clonotype is a singleton in its sample. The chain is built from TRBV7-2 and TRBJ1-6; 7 bases line up with TRBD1. Germline CDR1 reads SGHTA; CDR2 reads FQGNSA. V lost 2 bases and J lost 7; bases outside the gene matches: 5. The CDR3 runs to 15 residues. CDR3 loop: CASSLTGQINSPLHF. CDR3 DNA: TGTGCCAGCAGCTTAACGGGACAGATAAATTCACCCCTCCACTTT.

The chain carries TRBV27 and TRBJ1-5; D is uncertain. V was cut by 4 bases and J by 9 bases, with 7 bases left in between. CDR1 is MNHEY, CDR2 SMNVEV, per germline (reference sequence). The CDR3 sequence is 11 residues long. The DNA for the CDR3 is TGTGCCAGCAGTTATTCGGGGCCCCAGCATTTT. Protein sequence: CASSYSGPQHF.

This clonotype was detected many times. This chain joins TRBV5-4 and TRBJ1-2; the D gene is possibly TRBD1 (5 bases). Trimming pared 0 bases from V and 8 bases from J, leaving 11 bases between. Looked up from germline, CDR1 is SGHNT and CDR2 is YYREEE (reference sequence). The CDR3 extends over 13 amino acids. In DNA form, the CDR3 reads TGTGCCAGCAGCTTGGGGGGGGGAAAGGGCTACACCTTC. It yields the protein CASSLGGGKGYTF. Looking up the rest from reference TRBV5-4 and TRBJ1-2 gives the full variable domain: ETGVTQSPTHLIKTRGQQVTLRCSSQSGHNTVSWYQQALGQGPQFIFQYYREEENGRGNFPPRFSGLQFPNYSSELNVNALELDDSALYLCASSLGGGKGYTFGSGTRLTVV.

The table lists this clonotype with many counts. The rearrangement links TRBV12-3 or TRBV12-4 to TRBJ2-7; D might be TRBD2 (5 bases). The V end was cut by 6 bases, the J end by 5 bases, with 17 bases between. CDR3 length: 14 residues. The CDR3 nucleotides read TGTGCCAGCAGCCAACCACCGGGGTTCCACGAGCAGTACTTC. As protein: CASSQPPGFHEQYF.

This clonotype was observed many times. V gene TRBV12-3 or TRBV12-4 combines with J gene TRBJ1-2; possible D gene TRBD1, 5 bases. The CDR3 totals 13 residues. V gave up 3 bases and J gave up 7 bases, with 12 bases separating them. The CDR3 spells CASSFARASGYTF. The CDR3 DNA reads TGTGCCAGCAGTTTTGCCAGGGCTAGTGGCTACACCTTC.

This clonotype was seen many times. The V and J genes are TRBV12-3 or TRBV12-4 and TRBJ2-2, with 7 bases aligning to TRBD1. The CDR3 length is 14 residues. The ends lost 5 bases at V and 3 bases at J; junction bases unmatched: 3. In nucleotides, the CDR3 is TGTGCCAGCAGTCCCCAGGGGGACACCGGGGAGCTGTTTTTT. Translation: CASSPQGDTGELFF.